This entry features one T cell receptor (beta chain) sequence. These data are taken from a study of blood T cell repertoires in COVID-19. Across the study: Both acute and convalescent COVID-19 samples were obtained from the United States, Italy and Spain.

Germline V gene data show CDR1 as ENHRY and CDR2 as SYGVKD. There are 13 residues in the CDR3. The V end was cut by 6 bases, the J end by 2 bases, with 8 bases between. Repertoires were generated with immunoSEQ multiplex PCR, while TCRdb's copy carries only in-frame clones and drops some. The top ten clones hold roughly 2.2% of a sample with about 270,000 clones, about 89% of them seen once. V and J are TRBV10-3 and TRBJ1-3; D is possibly TRBD1 (6 bases). Material: peripheral blood. The TCR originated in a man aged 50 to 59 with acute or convalescent COVID-19. CDR3 in amino acids: CAIRSGAGNTIYF. The CDR3 DNA is TGTGCCATCAGATCAGGGGCTGGAAACACCATATATTTT.